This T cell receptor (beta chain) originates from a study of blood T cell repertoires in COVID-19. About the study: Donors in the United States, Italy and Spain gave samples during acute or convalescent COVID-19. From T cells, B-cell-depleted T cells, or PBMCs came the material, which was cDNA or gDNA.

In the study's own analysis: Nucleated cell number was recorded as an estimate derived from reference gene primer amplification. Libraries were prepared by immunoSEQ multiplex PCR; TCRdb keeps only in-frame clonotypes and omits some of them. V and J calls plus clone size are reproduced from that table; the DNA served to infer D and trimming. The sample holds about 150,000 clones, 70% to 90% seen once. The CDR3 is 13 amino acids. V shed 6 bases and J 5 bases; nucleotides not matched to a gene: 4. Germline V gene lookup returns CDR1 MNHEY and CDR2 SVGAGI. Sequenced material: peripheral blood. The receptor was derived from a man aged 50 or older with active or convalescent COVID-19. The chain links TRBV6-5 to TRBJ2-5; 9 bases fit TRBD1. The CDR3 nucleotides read TGTGCCAGCAGCTGGACAGGGGTGGAGACCCAGTACTTC. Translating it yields CASSWTGVETQYF.